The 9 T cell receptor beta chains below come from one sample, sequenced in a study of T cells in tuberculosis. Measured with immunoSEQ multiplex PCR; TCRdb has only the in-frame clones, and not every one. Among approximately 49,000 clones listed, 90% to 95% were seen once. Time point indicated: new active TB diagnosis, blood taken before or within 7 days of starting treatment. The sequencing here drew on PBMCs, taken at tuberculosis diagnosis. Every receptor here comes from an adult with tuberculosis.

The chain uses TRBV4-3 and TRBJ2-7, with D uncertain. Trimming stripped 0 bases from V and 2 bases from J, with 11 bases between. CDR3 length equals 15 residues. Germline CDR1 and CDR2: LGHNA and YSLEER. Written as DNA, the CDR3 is TGCGCCAGCAGCCAAGATACCAGTGCCCCCTACGAGCAGTACTTC. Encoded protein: CASSQDTSAPYEQYF.

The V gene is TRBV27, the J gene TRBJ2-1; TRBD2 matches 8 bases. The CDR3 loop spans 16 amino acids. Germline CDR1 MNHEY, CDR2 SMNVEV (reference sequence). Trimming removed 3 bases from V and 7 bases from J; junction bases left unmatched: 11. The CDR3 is CASSFLQAGANNEQFF. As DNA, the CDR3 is TGTGCCAGCAGTTTCCTCCAAGCGGGAGCCAATAATGAGCAGTTCTTC.

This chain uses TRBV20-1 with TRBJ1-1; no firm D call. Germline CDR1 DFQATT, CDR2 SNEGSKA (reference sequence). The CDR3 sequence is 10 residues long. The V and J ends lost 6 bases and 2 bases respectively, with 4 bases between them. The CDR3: CSAGNTEAFF. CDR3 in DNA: TGCAGTGCCGGTAACACTGAAGCTTTCTTT.

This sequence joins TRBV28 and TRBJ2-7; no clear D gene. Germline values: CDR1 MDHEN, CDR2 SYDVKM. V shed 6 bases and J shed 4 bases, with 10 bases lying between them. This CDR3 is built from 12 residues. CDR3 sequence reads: CASSPGVYEQYF. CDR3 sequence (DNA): TGTGCCAGCAGCCCCGGAGTGTACGAGCAGTACTTC.

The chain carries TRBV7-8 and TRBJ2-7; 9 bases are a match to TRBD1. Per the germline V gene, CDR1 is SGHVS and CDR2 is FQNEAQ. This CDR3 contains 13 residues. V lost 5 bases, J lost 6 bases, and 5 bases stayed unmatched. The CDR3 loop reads CASSLGTGREQYF. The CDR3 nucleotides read TGTGCCAGCAGCCTAGGGACAGGGCGCGAGCAGTACTTC. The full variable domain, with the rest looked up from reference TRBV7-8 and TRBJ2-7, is GAGVSQSPRYKVAKRGQDVALRCDPISGHVSLFWYQQALGQGPEFLTYFQNEAQLDKSGLPSDRFFAERPEGSVSTLKIQRTQQEDSAVYLCASSLGTGREQYFGPGTRLTVT.

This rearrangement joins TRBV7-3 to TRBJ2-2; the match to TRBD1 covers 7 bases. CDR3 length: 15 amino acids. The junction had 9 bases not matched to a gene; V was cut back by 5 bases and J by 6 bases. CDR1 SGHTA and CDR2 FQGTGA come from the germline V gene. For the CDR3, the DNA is TGTGCCAGCAGCCTCAACAGGGGTGGGCCCGGGGAGCTGTTTTTT. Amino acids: CASSLNRGGPGELFF.

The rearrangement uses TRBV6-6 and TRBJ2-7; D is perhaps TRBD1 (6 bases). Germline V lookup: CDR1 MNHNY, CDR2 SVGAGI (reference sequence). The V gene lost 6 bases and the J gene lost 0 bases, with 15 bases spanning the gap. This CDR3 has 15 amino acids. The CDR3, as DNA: TGTGCCAGCAGCTCCCGGGACAAGAGCTCCTACGAGCAGTACTTC. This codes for CASSSRDKSSYEQYF.

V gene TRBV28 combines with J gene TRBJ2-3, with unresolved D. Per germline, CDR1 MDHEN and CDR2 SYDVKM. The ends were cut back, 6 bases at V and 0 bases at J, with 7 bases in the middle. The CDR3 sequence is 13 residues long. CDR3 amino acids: CASSRRSTDTQYF. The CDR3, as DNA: TGTGCCAGCAGCCGTCGTAGCACAGATACGCAGTATTTT.

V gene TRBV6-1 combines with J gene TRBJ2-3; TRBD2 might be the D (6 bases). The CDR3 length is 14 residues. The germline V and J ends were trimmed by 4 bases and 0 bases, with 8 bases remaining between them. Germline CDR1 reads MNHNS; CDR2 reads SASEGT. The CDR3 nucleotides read TGTGCCAGCAGTGCCGGGACTAGCACAGATACGCAGTATTTT. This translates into CASSAGTSTDTQYF.